The next 12 T cell receptor beta chains were all read from a single sample in a study of cytomegalovirus exposure and HLA in healthy donors. Primers for the PCR totalled 60 Vbeta and 13 Jbeta. This table comes from immunoSEQ multiplex PCR, and its TCRdb copy is limited to in-frame clones, with some not included. This sample carries about 210,000 clones, about four fifths of them seen once, and the ten largest clones take 2.9%. The sample consisted of PBMCs. These receptors originate from a man between 25 and 39 years old in good health and CMV-seronegative.

The chain links TRBV27 to TRBJ1-4; maybe TRBD1 (6 bases). V was trimmed by 5 bases and J by 8 bases, leaving 15 bases between them. The length of the CDR3 is 14 residues. Germline V gene sequence: CDR1 MNHEY, CDR2 SMNVEV (reference sequence). CDR3 sequence reads: CASSIQQRGEKLFF. CDR3 DNA: TGTGCCAGCAGTATCCAGCAGAGGGGGGAAAAACTGTTTTTT.

This sequence joins TRBV28 and TRBJ2-7; D is perhaps TRBD1 (6 bases). With 5 bases removed from V and 5 bases from J, the gap between germline ends came to 13 bases. Germline V CDR1 and CDR2: MDHEN, SYDVKM. The CDR3 sequence is 13 residues long. CDR3 in DNA: TGTGCCAGCAGTCTGGGGGCGGCTAACGAGCAGTACTTC. It codes for CASSLGAANEQYF.

V and J are TRBV7-9 and TRBJ1-6, with D uncertain. Looked up from germline, CDR1 is SEHNR and CDR2 is FQNEAQ (reference sequence). This CDR3 has 12 amino acids. V was cut by 5 bases and J by 7 bases, with 6 bases left in between. CDR3 coding DNA: TGTGCCAGCAGCCTATTAAATTCACCCCTCCACTTT. Translation gives CASSLLNSPLHF.

This chain uses TRBV6-5 with TRBJ2-1, with TRBD2 matching over 7 bases. The trim removed 5 bases at V and 4 bases at J, leaving 2 bases unmatched. This CDR3 has 13 residues. Germline loops: CDR1 MNHEY, CDR2 SVGAGI. The CDR3 is CASSPRGYNEQFF. The CDR3 nucleotides are TGTGCCAGCAGTCCGCGGGGGTACAATGAGCAGTTCTTC.

J is TRBJ2-7 and V is TRBV7-9; 8 bases agree with TRBD2. V lost 3 bases, J lost 5 bases, and 9 bases stayed unmatched. The CDR3 consists of 15 residues. CDR1 is SEHNR, CDR2 FQNEAQ, per germline (reference sequence). CDR3 in amino acids: CASSLSGGIINEQYF. CDR3 DNA sequence: TGTGCCAGCAGCTTGAGCGGGGGCATCATCAACGAGCAGTACTTC.

This clone was counted a single time. The gene calls are TRBV9 and TRBJ1-2; 7 bases align to TRBD1. V trimming: 3 bases; J trimming: 4 bases; junction bases outside the gene matches: 12. Germline CDR1 is SGDLS and CDR2 is YYNGEE. The CDR3 has 16 residues. CDR3 sequence: CASSAALGTVAYGYTF. The CDR3 DNA reads TGTGCCAGCAGCGCGGCCCTCGGGACAGTAGCCTATGGCTACACCTTC.

This clone was observed a few times. The V gene is TRBV9, the J gene TRBJ2-7; 9 bases fit TRBD2. The germline V gene encodes CDR1 SGDLS and CDR2 YYNGEE. The V and J ends lost 4 bases and 6 bases, in that order; junction bases with no gene match: 11. This CDR3 has 15 residues. The CDR3 is CASSFAGGPSGEQYF. In DNA form, the CDR3 reads TGTGCCAGCAGCTTCGCGGGGGGGCCGTCAGGCGAGCAGTACTTC.

The V and J genes are TRBV15 and TRBJ2-5; perhaps TRBD2 as D (6 bases). The germline gives CDR1 LNHNV, CDR2 YYDKDF (reference sequence). The CDR3 extends over 16 amino acids. With 0 bases removed from V and 2 bases from J, the gap between germline ends came to 13 bases. DNA of the CDR3: TGTGCCACCAGCAGAGATCAGAGGGGACTTCAAGAGACCCAGTACTTC. This codes for CATSRDQRGLQETQYF.

The genes are TRBV7-6 and TRBJ2-5, with 8 bases matching TRBD1. The J call may be in error: the DNA end matches TRBJ2-7 better. Germline CDR1 and CDR2: SGHVS and FNYEAQ. The CDR3 covers 17 residues. CDR3: CASSLAYSRDRTYEQYF. For the CDR3, the DNA is TGTGCCAGCAGCTTAGCGTACTCCCGGGACAGGACCTACGAGCAGTACTTC.

The chain links TRBV5-6 to TRBJ2-5; D possibly corresponds to TRBD2 (6 bases). The V end lost 0 bases, the J end lost 3 bases, and 9 bases lay between the germline ends. This CDR3 spans 14 amino acids. CDR1 and CDR2 (germline): SGHDT, YYEEEE. The CDR3 nucleotides read TGTGCCAGCAGCTTGGTGGAGGGAAAAGAGACCCAGTACTTC. Encoded protein: CASSLVEGKETQYF. Filled out from reference TRBV5-6 and TRBJ2-5, the complete variable domain reads DAGVTQSPTHLIKTRGQQVTLRCSPKSGHDTVSWYQQALGQGPQFIFQYYEEEERQRGNFPDRFSGHQFPNYSSELNVNALLLGDSALYLCASSLVEGKETQYFGPGTRLLVL.

The chain couples TRBV18 to TRBJ1-2, with a possible D match to TRBD1 (5 bases). The CDR3 covers 15 residues. Trimming left V 2 bases short and J 0 bases short, with 10 bases between. The germline gives CDR1 KGHSH, CDR2 LQKENI. The CDR3 protein is CASSPSQGSNYGYTF. The CDR3 DNA sequence: TGTGCCAGCTCACCATCCCAGGGATCTAACTATGGCTACACCTTC.

This clone was counted a few times. The chain couples TRBV7-9 to TRBJ2-7; 11 bases match TRBD1. There are 16 residues in the CDR3. The germline V gene has CDR1 SEHNR and CDR2 FQNEAQ (reference sequence). The V and J ends lost 4 bases and 6 bases, in that order; junction bases with no gene match: 11. The CDR3 protein is CASSSQGGTGGVEQYF. The CDR3 nucleotides read TGTGCCAGCAGCTCACAGGGGGGGACAGGGGGAGTCGAGCAGTACTTC. Variable domain in full (rest from reference TRBV7-9 and TRBJ2-7): DTGVSQNPRHKITKRGQNVTFRCDPISEHNRLYWYRQTLGQGPEFLTYFQNEAQLEKSRLLSDRFSAERPKGSFSTLEIQRTEQGDSAMYLCASSSQGGTGGVEQYFGPGTRLTVT.